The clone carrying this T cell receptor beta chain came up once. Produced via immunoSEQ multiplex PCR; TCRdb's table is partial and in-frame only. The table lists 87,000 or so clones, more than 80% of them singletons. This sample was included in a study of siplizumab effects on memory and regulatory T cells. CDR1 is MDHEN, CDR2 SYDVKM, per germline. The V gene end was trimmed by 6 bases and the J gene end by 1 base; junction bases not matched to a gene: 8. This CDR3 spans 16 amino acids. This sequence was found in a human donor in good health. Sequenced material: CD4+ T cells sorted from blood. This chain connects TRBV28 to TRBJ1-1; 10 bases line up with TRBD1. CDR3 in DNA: TGTGCCAGCAGCCCGTGGGACAGGGGTGCGAACACTGAAGCTTTCTTT. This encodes CASSPWDRGANTEAFF.